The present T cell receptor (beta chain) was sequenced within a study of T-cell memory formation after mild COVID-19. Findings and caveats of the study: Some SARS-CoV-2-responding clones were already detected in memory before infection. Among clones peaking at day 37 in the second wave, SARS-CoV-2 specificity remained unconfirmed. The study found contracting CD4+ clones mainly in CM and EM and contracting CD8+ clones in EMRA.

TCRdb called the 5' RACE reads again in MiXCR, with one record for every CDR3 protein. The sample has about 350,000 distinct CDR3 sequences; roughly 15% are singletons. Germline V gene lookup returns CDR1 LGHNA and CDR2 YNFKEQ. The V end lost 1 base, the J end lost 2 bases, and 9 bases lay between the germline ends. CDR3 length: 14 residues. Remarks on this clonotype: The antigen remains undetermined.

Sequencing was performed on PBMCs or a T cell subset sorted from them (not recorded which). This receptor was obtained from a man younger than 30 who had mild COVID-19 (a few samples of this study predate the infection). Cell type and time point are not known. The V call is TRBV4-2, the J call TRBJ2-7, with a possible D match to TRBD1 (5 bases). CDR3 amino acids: CASSQGPRAYEQYF. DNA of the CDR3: TGTGCCAGCAGCCAAGGGCCCAGGGCCTACGAGCAGTACTTC.